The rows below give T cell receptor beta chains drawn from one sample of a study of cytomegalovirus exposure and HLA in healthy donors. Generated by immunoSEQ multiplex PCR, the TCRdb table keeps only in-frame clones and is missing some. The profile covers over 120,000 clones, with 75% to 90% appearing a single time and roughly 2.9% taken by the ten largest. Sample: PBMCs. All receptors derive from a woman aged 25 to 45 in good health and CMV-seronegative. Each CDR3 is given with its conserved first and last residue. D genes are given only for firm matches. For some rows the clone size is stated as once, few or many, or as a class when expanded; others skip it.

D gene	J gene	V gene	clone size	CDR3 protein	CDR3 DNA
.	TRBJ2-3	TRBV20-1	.	CSAQVADTQYF	TGCAGTGCGCAGGTAGCAGATACGCAGTATTTT
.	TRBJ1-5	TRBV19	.	CATAPAGGLSNQPQHF	TGTGCCACCGCGCCCGCAGGTGGCTTAAGCAATCAGCCCCAGCATTTT
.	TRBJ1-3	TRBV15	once	CATSRDHGRGSGNTIYF	TGTGCCACCAGCAGAGATCATGGACGGGGCTCTGGAAACACCATATATTTT
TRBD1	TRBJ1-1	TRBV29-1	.	CSSGQGRTEAFF	TGCAGCTCGGGACAGGGTCGTACTGAAGCTTTCTTT
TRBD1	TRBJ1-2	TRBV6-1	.	CAGTDRGVYGYTF	TGTGCCGGGACAGACAGGGGAGTATATGGCTACACCTTC
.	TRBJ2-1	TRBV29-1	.	CSVDRGGQYNEQFF	TGCAGCGTTGATAGGGGTGGACAATACAATGAGCAGTTCTTC
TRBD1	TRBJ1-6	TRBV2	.	CASIKGAPVTLHF	TGTGCCAGCATCAAGGGGGCCCCGGTCACCCTCCACTTT
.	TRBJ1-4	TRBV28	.	CASSSALLRDLNEKLFF	TGTGCCAGCAGTTCCGCACTTCTCCGGGATCTTAATGAAAAACTGTTTTTT
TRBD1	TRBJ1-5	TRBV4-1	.	CASSQDLGRGRDQPQHF	TGCGCCAGCAGCCAAGATTTGGGCAGGGGGCGCGATCAGCCCCAGCATTTT
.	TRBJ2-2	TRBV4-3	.	CASSQGAGFVELFF	TGCGCCAGCAGCCAAGGGGCAGGGTTTGTGGAGCTGTTTTTT
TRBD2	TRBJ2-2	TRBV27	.	CASSSPGGTGELFF	TGTGCCAGCAGTTCCCCCGGGGGGACCGGGGAGCTGTTTTTT
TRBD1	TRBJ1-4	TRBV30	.	CAWGGQGAANEKLFF	TGTGCCTGGGGAGGGCAGGGGGCAGCTAATGAAAAACTGTTTTTT
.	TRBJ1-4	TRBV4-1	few	CASSNQGTNEKLFF	TGCGCCAGCAGTAACCAGGGAACTAATGAAAAACTGTTTTTT
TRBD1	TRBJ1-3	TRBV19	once	CASSGDRSRGNTIYF	TGTGCCAGTAGTGGGGACAGGAGCCGAGGAAACACCATATATTTT
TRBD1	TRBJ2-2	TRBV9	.	CASSPRTGSTGELFF	TGTGCCAGCAGCCCTAGGACAGGGTCAACCGGGGAGCTGTTTTTT
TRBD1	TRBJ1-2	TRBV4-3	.	CASSQEGLTGWDGYTF	TGCGCCAGCAGCCAAGAGGGCCTGACAGGGTGGGATGGCTACACCTTC
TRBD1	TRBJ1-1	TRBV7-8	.	CASSLAGGWANTEAFF	TGTGCCAGCAGCTTAGCAGGGGGCTGGGCGAACACTGAAGCTTTCTTT
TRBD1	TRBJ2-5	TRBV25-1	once	CASSESNRGQETQYF	TGTGCCAGCAGTGAATCCAACAGGGGGCAAGAGACCCAGTACTTC
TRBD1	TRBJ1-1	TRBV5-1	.	CASSLGQGPNTEAFF	TGCGCCAGCAGCCTGGGACAGGGACCGAACACTGAAGCTTTCTTT
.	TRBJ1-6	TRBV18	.	CASSPPAGSTPLHF	TGTGCCAGCTCACCACCCGCGGGGTCGACACCCCTCCACTTT
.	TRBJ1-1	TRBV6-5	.	CASSPGVGRAEAFF	TGTGCCAGCAGTCCTGGGGTCGGGAGAGCTGAAGCTTTCTTT
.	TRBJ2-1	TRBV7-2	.	CASSLGLGRYNEQFF	TGTGCCAGCAGCTTAGGGCTAGGTCGCTACAATGAGCAGTTCTTC
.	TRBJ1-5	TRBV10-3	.	CAISMGGDSNQPQHF	TGTGCCATCAGTATGGGGGGAGATAGCAATCAGCCCCAGCATTTT
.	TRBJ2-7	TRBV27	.	CASNLEATYEQYF	TGTGCCAGCAATTTAGAGGCCACCTACGAGCAGTACTTC
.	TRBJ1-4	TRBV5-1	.	CASSLVGIGSEKLFF	TGCGCCAGCAGCTTGGTCGGGATCGGGAGTGAAAAACTGTTTTTT
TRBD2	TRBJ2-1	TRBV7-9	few	CASRLLAGYNEQFF	TGTGCCAGCAGGCTACTAGCGGGGTACAATGAGCAGTTCTTC
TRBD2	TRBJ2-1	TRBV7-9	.	CSSSLARTSGRLGNEQFF	TGTTCCAGCAGCTTAGCCCGGACTAGCGGGAGGCTGGGTAATGAGCAGTTCTTC
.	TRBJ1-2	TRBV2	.	CASIRDGYTF	TGTGCCAGCATTCGGGATGGCTACACCTTC
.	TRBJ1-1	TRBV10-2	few	CASRLSVWTEAFF	TGCGCCAGCAGGCTTAGTGTTTGGACTGAAGCTTTCTTT
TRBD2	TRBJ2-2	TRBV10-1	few	CASSVAGVAGELFF	TGCGCCAGCAGTGTAGCGGGAGTGGCCGGGGAGCTGTTTTTT
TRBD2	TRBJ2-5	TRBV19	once	CASSPTSGGFQETQYF	TGTGCCAGTAGTCCCACTAGCGGGGGGTTCCAAGAGACCCAGTACTTC
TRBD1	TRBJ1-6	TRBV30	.	CAWGEDRSGSPLHF	TGTGCCTGGGGAGAGGACAGGTCGGGTTCACCCCTCCACTTT
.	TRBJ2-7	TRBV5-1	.	CASSLARSYEQYF	TGCGCCAGCAGCTTGGCCAGGTCCTACGAGCAGTACTTC